The 27 T cell receptor beta chains below come from one sample, sequenced in a study of blood T cell repertoires in COVID-19. Produced via immunoSEQ multiplex PCR; TCRdb's table is partial and in-frame only. This table has about 140,000 clones, 88% appearing once. Specimen: peripheral blood. The receptors here all came from a human donor with COVID-19, enrolled during active disease. The donor label of this sample is uncertain.

This clone showed up just a few times. The chain is built from TRBV6-5 and TRBJ1-5; D remains ambiguous. Per the germline V gene, CDR1 is MNHEY and CDR2 is SVGAGI. With 0 bases removed from V and 0 bases from J, the gap between germline ends came to 6 bases. The CDR3 spans 15 residues. CDR3 nucleotides: TGTGCCAGCAGTTACTCGCAGGTTAGCAATCAGCCCCAGCATTTT. Protein product: CASSYSQVSNQPQHF.

This clone is a singleton in its sample. The genes are TRBV10-1 and TRBJ2-5; D is unclear. V shed 0 bases and J shed 3 bases, with 11 bases lying between them. Germline values: CDR1 WNHNN, CDR2 SYGVQD (reference sequence). The CDR3 covers 15 residues. The CDR3 region has the DNA TGCGCCAGCAGTGAGTCGACACTTACCAAAGAGACCCAGTACTTC. Protein product: CASSESTLTKETQYF.

V is TRBV5-1 and J is TRBJ1-1; 9 bases match TRBD1. Trimming removed 1 base from V and 1 base from J; junction bases left unmatched: 5. Germline loops: CDR1 SGHRS, CDR2 YFSETQ. The CDR3 consists of 16 residues. The CDR3 spells CASSLWGTGRNTEAFF. CDR3 bases: TGCGCCAGCAGCTTGTGGGGGACAGGGCGGAACACTGAAGCTTTCTTT.

This chain uses TRBV5-1 with TRBJ1-1, with D perhaps matching TRBD1 (5 bases). V was shortened by 1 base and J by 1 base, with 11 bases between the two germline ends. Germline V gene data show CDR1 as SGHRS and CDR2 as YFSETQ. The CDR3 extends over 15 amino acids. The CDR3: CASSLSGFSNTEAFF. For the CDR3, the DNA is TGCGCCAGCAGCTTGTCAGGGTTTTCGAACACTGAAGCTTTCTTT.

This clone was seen a single time. The chain joins TRBV5-1 to TRBJ1-2; tentative D call: TRBD1 (5 bases). Germline lookup yields CDR1 SGHRS and CDR2 YFSETQ. Trimming removed 4 bases at V and 4 bases at J, with 17 bases between. This CDR3 contains 15 residues. The CDR3 reads CASSQSGGEGYGYTF. In DNA, the CDR3 is TGCGCCAGCAGCCAATCGGGGGGTGAGGGCTATGGCTACACCTTC.

The genes are TRBV5-5 and TRBJ1-4; 12 nucleotides align to TRBD1. The ends lost 5 bases at V and 8 bases at J; junction bases unmatched: 4. The germline V gene encodes CDR1 SGHKS and CDR2 YYEKEE (reference sequence). The CDR3 length is 14 residues. The CDR3 DNA reads TGTGCCAGCAGTCCCGGGACAGGGGGCGAAAAACTGTTTTTT. Its protein product is CASSPGTGGEKLFF. Full variable domain (missing parts from reference TRBV5-5 and TRBJ1-4): DAGVTQSPTHLIKTRGQQVTLRCSPISGHKSVSWYQQVLGQGPQFIFQYYEKEERGRGNFPDRFSARQFPNYSSELNVNALLLGDSALYLCASSPGTGGEKLFFGSGTQLSVL.

CDR3 in amino acids: CASSLSRNTEAFF. DNA of the CDR3: TGTGCCAGCAGTTTAAGTAGGAACACTGAAGCTTTCTTT. The chain employs TRBV12-3 or TRBV12-4 and TRBJ1-1, with D unclear. CDR3 length: 13 residues. V dropped 2 bases and J dropped 1 base, with 5 bases sitting between them.

The chain uses TRBV2 and TRBJ2-7, with 7 nucleotides matching TRBD1. The V gene end was trimmed by 5 bases and the J gene end by 6 bases; junction bases not matched to a gene: 4. The CDR3 length is 12 residues. CDR1 is SNHLY and CDR2 is FYNNEI in the germline V gene. The CDR3 sequence: CASSQRQGEQYF. CDR3 nucleotides: TGTGCCAGCAGTCAACGACAGGGCGAGCAGTACTTC.

The genes are TRBV6-1 and TRBJ2-1, with TRBD1 matching over 9 bases. The CDR3 totals 15 residues. Germline-derived CDR1 and CDR2 are MNHNS and SASEGT. With V trimmed by 2 bases and J by 6 bases, 5 bases remained unmatched. This CDR3 is CASSERQGEGNEQFF. The CDR3 DNA reads as TGTGCCAGCAGTGAACGACAGGGGGAAGGCAATGAGCAGTTCTTC.

CDR3 bases: TGTGCCAGCAGCATGGGACAGTATAACACTGAAGCTTTCTTT. This translates into CASSMGQYNTEAFF. V is TRBV7-6 and J is TRBJ1-1; TRBD1 matches at 7 bases. This CDR3 has 14 amino acids. Trimming removed 5 bases from V and 2 bases from J; junction bases left unmatched: 5. CDR1 and CDR2 (germline): SGHVS, FNYEAQ. Filled out from reference TRBV7-6 and TRBJ1-1, the complete variable domain reads GAGVSQSPRYKVTKRGQDVALRCDPISGHVSLYWYRQALGQGPEFLTYFNYEAQQDKSGLPNDRFSAERPEGSISTLTIQRTEQRDSAMYRCASSMGQYNTEAFFGQGTRLTVV.

This clone was observed a handful of times. The CDR3 loop is CASSRTTGVFNEQYF. DNA for the CDR3: TGTGCCAGCAGTCGTACGACAGGGGTTTTCAACGAGCAGTACTTC. This chain links TRBV2 with TRBJ2-7; TRBD1 agrees at 8 bases. The length of the CDR3 is 15 residues. The V segment lost 5 bases and the J segment 5 bases; nucleotides outside the gene matches: 11. Germline V gives CDR1 SNHLY, CDR2 FYNNEI. The full variable domain, with the rest looked up from reference TRBV2 and TRBJ2-7, is EPEVTQTPSHQVTQMGQEVILRCVPISNHLYFYWYRQILGQKVEFLVSFYNNEISEKSEIFDDQFSVERPDGSNFTLKIRSTKLEDSAMYFCASSRTTGVFNEQYFGPGTRLTVT.

This clone was recorded many times. The J gene is TRBJ1-1, the V gene TRBV27; maybe TRBD1 (6 bases). The ends were cut back, 6 bases at V and 1 base at J, with 12 bases in the middle. From germline, CDR1 is MNHEY and CDR2 SMNVEV (reference sequence). This CDR3 spans 14 amino acids. The CDR3 is CASSSRGRNTEAFF. CDR3 in DNA: TGTGCCAGCAGCAGCAGGGGCCGGAACACTGAAGCTTTCTTT.

The chain is built from TRBV5-1 and TRBJ2-7, with D perhaps matching TRBD1 (6 bases). This CDR3 has 14 amino acids. Germline V gene lookup returns CDR1 SGHRS and CDR2 YFSETQ. V was trimmed by 3 bases and J by 0 bases, leaving 10 bases between them. The CDR3 loop reads CASSSDRNSYEQYF. The CDR3 nucleotides are TGCGCCAGCAGCTCGGACAGAAACTCCTACGAGCAGTACTTC.

To note about this clone: A junction boundary mismatches the germline segment, possibly from a read error. The rearrangement uses TRBV6-5 and TRBJ1-4, with 9 bases lining up with TRBD1. The CDR3 extends over 15 amino acids. In germline, CDR1 is MNHEY, CDR2 SVGAGI. This CDR3 reads CASSRLQGAKEKLFF. The DNA for the CDR3 is TGTGCCAGCAGCCGTTTACAGGGGGCTAAAGAAAAACTGTTTTTT.

This chain joins TRBV11-3 and TRBJ1-1; 9 nucleotides line up with TRBD1. In germline, CDR1 is SGHNT, CDR2 YENEEA. The CDR3 extends over 14 amino acids. Germline trimming cut 6 bases from V and 7 bases from J; bases unmatched to any gene: 9. The DNA of the CDR3 is TGTGCCAGCAGGGGTTTACAGGGGGCAGGTGAAGCTTTCTTT. Translating it yields CASRGLQGAGEAFF.

This clone has a single count. This chain uses TRBV28 with TRBJ2-7, with 13 nucleotides matching TRBD2. The CDR3 spans 15 residues. With V trimmed by 9 bases and J by 4 bases, 9 bases remained unmatched. Germline-derived CDR1 and CDR2 are MDHEN and SYDVKM. This CDR3 reads CASSLGLAGEYEQYF. The CDR3 bases are TGTGCCAGTTCCTTAGGACTAGCGGGAGAGTACGAGCAGTACTTC.

DNA for the CDR3: TGTGCCAGCAGCACCGCGTCGTGGGGGCGCCCAGATACGCAGTATTTT. Translating it yields CASSTASWGRPDTQYF. The gene calls are TRBV5-4 and TRBJ2-3; a weak D match, TRBD1 (6 bases). V dropped 4 bases and J dropped 4 bases, with 19 bases sitting between them. The CDR3 spans 16 residues. CDR1 is SGHNT, CDR2 YYREEE, per germline (reference sequence).

The chain carries TRBV27 and TRBJ1-4; 9 positions match TRBD1. The CDR3 covers 14 residues. Germline CDR1 and CDR2: MNHEY and SMNVEV (reference sequence). The V and J ends lost 6 bases and 8 bases, in that order; junction bases with no gene match: 7. CDR3 loop: CASSRTGVWEKLFF. The CDR3 nucleotides read TGTGCCAGCAGCCGGACAGGGGTTTGGGAAAAACTGTTTTTT.

This chain joins TRBV6-6 and TRBJ1-1; TRBD1 agrees at 8 bases. The CDR3 consists of 16 residues. Germline loops: CDR1 MNHNY, CDR2 SVGAGI (reference sequence). J was trimmed by 1 base and V by 5 bases; bases with no gene match: 9. This CDR3 reads CASSPRGRRRNTEAFF. In DNA form, the CDR3 reads TGTGCCAGCAGTCCCAGGGGGCGCAGAAGGAACACTGAAGCTTTCTTT.

The chain uses TRBV7-2 and TRBJ1-2, with D perhaps TRBD1 (6 bases). The length of the CDR3 is 16 residues. V lost 2 bases to trimming and J lost 6 bases, with 19 bases between them. Germline assignment: CDR1 SGHTA and CDR2 FQGNSA. CDR3 coding DNA: TGTGCCAGCAGCTTAAACGTCGGGGAGGGGGAGAATGGCTACACCTTC. Residues: CASSLNVGEGENGYTF.

CDR3 protein: CASSTTPGAGKGRTIYF. The CDR3 nucleotides are TGTGCCAGCAGCACGACCCCGGGAGCCGGAAAAGGGCGCACCATATATTTT. The rearrangement joins TRBV9 to TRBJ1-3; D call uncertain. The CDR3 has 17 residues. Germline loops: CDR1 SGDLS, CDR2 YYNGEE. V lost 4 bases and J lost 9, with 26 bases in between. The full variable domain, rest sourced from reference TRBV9 and TRBJ1-3, is DSGVTQTPKHLITATGQRVTLRCSPRSGDLSVYWYQQSLDQGLQFLIQYYNGEERAKGNILERFSAQQFPDLHSELNLSSLELGDSALYFCASSTTPGAGKGRTIYFGEGSWLTVV.

V gene TRBV7-9 combines with J gene TRBJ1-1; a possible D gene is TRBD1 (6 bases). V was cut by 3 bases and J by 10 bases, with 18 bases left in between. Germline assignment: CDR1 SEHNR and CDR2 FQNEAQ (reference sequence). This CDR3 region has 14 residues. This CDR3 reads CASSFGYRVQGAFF. CDR3 coding DNA: TGTGCCAGCAGCTTCGGGTACCGGGTACAGGGAGCTTTCTTT.

The chain employs TRBV4-1 and TRBJ1-6; D is undetermined. CDR1 and CDR2 from the germline V gene are MGHRA and YSYEKL. V shed 3 bases and J shed 0 bases, with 12 bases lying between them. The CDR3 is 17 amino acids. This CDR3 reads CASSQEDWSSYNSPLHF. The CDR3 DNA follows: TGCGCCAGCAGCCAGGAAGACTGGAGCTCCTATAATTCACCCCTCCACTTT.

The chain uses TRBV15 and TRBJ1-1, with TRBD1 matching over 9 bases. The V segment lost 3 bases and the J segment 1 base; nucleotides outside the gene matches: 0. Germline CDR1 reads LNHNV; CDR2 reads YYDKDF (reference sequence). This CDR3 has 14 residues. The CDR3 coding sequence is TGTGCCACCAGCAGGGACAGGGGGAACACTGAAGCTTTCTTT. Amino acids: CATSRDRGNTEAFF.

This chain joins TRBV24-1 and TRBJ1-6; the D gene is possibly TRBD1 (6 bases). Per the germline V gene, CDR1 is KGHDR and CDR2 is SFDVKD. Trimming stripped 2 bases from V and 4 bases from J, with 8 bases between. The CDR3 has 15 amino acids. The CDR3 spells CATSDSDSYNSPLHF. The CDR3 bases are TGTGCCACCAGTGATTCGGACAGTTATAATTCACCCCTCCACTTT.

The rearrangement links TRBV28 to TRBJ1-5, with TRBD1 as a possible D gene (5 bases). CDR1 and CDR2 from the germline V gene are MDHEN and SYDVKM. CDR3 length equals 17 residues. The germline V and J ends were trimmed by 2 bases and 0 bases, with 14 bases remaining between them. The CDR3 here is CASSLVGLDYSNQPQHF. The CDR3, as DNA: TGTGCCAGCAGTTTAGTGGGACTGGATTATAGCAATCAGCCCCAGCATTTT.

The chain employs TRBV2 and TRBJ1-2; tentative D call: TRBD1 (6 bases). The V end was cut by 8 bases, the J end by 4 bases, with 17 bases between. Germline V gene lookup returns CDR1 SNHLY and CDR2 FYNNEI. This CDR3 has 14 amino acids. CDR3 sequence reads: CASGPDGQPYGYTF. CDR3 DNA sequence: TGTGCCAGCGGCCCGGACGGACAGCCCTATGGCTACACCTTC.